This is a list of T cell receptor beta chains from one sample in a study of blood T cells in healthy people across ages. One entry per CDR3 protein, called by TCRdb with MiXCR from the 5' RACE reads. The sample lists hundreds of thousands of distinct CDR3 sequences, 40% to 55% occurring once. Source material: blood. These receptors originate from a man at least 80 years old in good health. The CDR3 runs from the conserved cysteine through the conserved F or W. D genes are given only for firm matches. Clone size is stated in some rows and not others, as once, few, many or a class when expanded.

j_call d_call clone_size v_call cdr3_aa cdr3_nt
TRBJ2-7 NA many TRBV4-2 CASSSQGTDYEQYF TGTGCCAGCAGCTCACAGGGCACGGACTACGAGCAGTACTTC
TRBJ2-1 NA few TRBV20-1 CSAKVAAYNEQFF TGCAGTGCTAAGGTAGCGGCGTACAATGAGCAGTTCTTC
TRBJ2-5 TRBD2 NA TRBV28 CASSPATSGAREQYF TGTGCCAGCAGTCCCGCTACTAGCGGGGCTAGAGAGCAGTACTTC
TRBJ2-7 NA few TRBV6-2/TRBV6-3 CASTPNPDRIYEQYF TGTGCCAGCACGCCTAATCCGGACAGAATCTACGAGCAGTACTTC
TRBJ2-5 TRBD1 many TRBV7-9 CASRPTGGETQYF TGTGCCAGCAGGCCGACAGGGGGAGAGACCCAGTACTTC
TRBJ1-6 TRBD1 NA TRBV7-9 CASSRPGQGASGSPLHF TGTGCCAGCAGCCGGCCGGGACAGGGGGCGTCTGGTTCACCCCTCCACTTT
TRBJ1-6 TRBD1 NA TRBV7-6 CASSPDRGHSPLHF TGTGCCAGCAGCCCGGACAGGGGGCATTCACCCCTCCACTTT
TRBJ2-1 NA few TRBV4-1 CASSQEISGRKGLPKQFF TGCGCCAGCAGCCAAGAGATCTCAGGACGGAAAGGGTTACCAAAGCAGTTCTTC
TRBJ2-5 NA NA TRBV7-2 CASRRTIRETQYF TGTGCCAGCAGGCGGACTATTCGAGAGACCCAGTACTTC
TRBJ2-5 NA NA TRBV2 CASSDADTAFETQYF TGTGCCAGCAGTGACGCAGACACGGCATTTGAGACCCAGTACTTC
TRBJ2-3 TRBD1 NA TRBV5-1 CASSLRTGGATTVQGYTQYF TGCGCCAGCAGCCTCCGAACAGGGGGCGCGACGACGGTCCAAGGGTATACGCAGTATTTT
TRBJ2-3 NA NA TRBV20-1 CSAGPGVVQYF TGCAGTGCGGGACCAGGGGTCGTGCAGTATTTT
TRBJ2-7 NA NA TRBV18 CASSLAGGTAYEQYF TGTGCCAGCTCCCTAGCCGGCGGGACGGCCTACGAGCAGTACTTC
TRBJ2-7 NA NA TRBV3-1 CASSQVFLARRSRGYEQYF TGTGCCAGCAGCCAAGTTTTTCTCGCGAGACGGTCCAGGGGTTACGAGCAGTACTTC
TRBJ1-6 NA few TRBV2 CASSVGSEPLHF TGTGCCAGCAGTGTAGGATCGGAACCCCTCCACTTT
TRBJ2-2 TRBD1 NA TRBV27 CASSLKGQGYTGELFF TGTGCCAGCAGTTTAAAGGGACAGGGCTACACCGGGGAGCTGTTTTTT
TRBJ2-3 NA NA TRBV29-1 CSVEGAPRDTQYF TGCAGCGTCGAAGGGGCCCCCAGAGATACGCAGTATTTT
TRBJ2-3 NA few TRBV7-2 CASSLMAAPTDTQYF TGTGCCAGCAGCTTAATGGCTGCCCCCACAGATACGCAGTATTTT
TRBJ2-5 TRBD2 few TRBV7-9 CASSLGTSGEETQYF TGTGCCAGCAGCCTCGGGACTAGCGGCGAAGAGACCCAGTACTTC
TRBJ1-2 TRBD1 NA TRBV3-1 CASSQRGTGGAGYTF TGTGCCAGCAGCCAAAGAGGGACAGGGGGCGCGGGCTACACCTTC
TRBJ2-5 TRBD1 NA TRBV7-2 CASSQGQGAAETQYF TGTGCCAGCAGCCAGGGACAGGGGGCGGCGGAGACCCAGTACTTC
TRBJ2-3 TRBD1 NA TRBV7-3 CASSLSAGGYDTQYF TGTGCCAGCAGCTTAAGTGCAGGGGGATACGATACGCAGTATTTT
TRBJ1-2 NA NA TRBV28 CASSRDPTKLYGYTF TGTGCCAGCAGTAGAGACCCGACGAAGCTTTATGGCTACACCTTC
TRBJ2-1 NA NA TRBV28 CASLGGPYNEQFF TGTGCCAGCCTCGGGGGTCCGTACAATGAGCAGTTCTTC
TRBJ2-3 NA NA TRBV4-3 CASSQDRLVPTDTQYF TGCGCCAGCAGCCAAGACCGACTAGTCCCCACAGATACGCAGTATTTT
TRBJ2-7 NA NA TRBV9 CASSVGGGRGEQYF TGTGCCAGCAGCGTAGGAGGGGGTAGGGGCGAGCAGTACTTC
TRBJ2-2 TRBD1 NA TRBV7-2 CASSARTGSTGELFF TGTGCCAGCAGCGCACGGACAGGGAGCACCGGGGAGCTGTTTTTT
TRBJ1-1 NA many TRBV6-5 CASSPLGNTEAFF TGTGCCAGCAGTCCCCTCGGGAACACTGAAGCTTTCTTT
TRBJ1-2 TRBD1 once TRBV4-3 CASSQDLGTGNYGYTF TGCGCCAGCAGCCAAGATCTTGGGACAGGGAATTATGGCTACACCTTC
TRBJ2-3 NA NA TRBV3-1 CASSQVAGSTDTQYF TGTGCCAGCAGCCAAGTTGCGGGGAGCACAGATACGCAGTATTTT
TRBJ2-7 TRBD1 NA TRBV5-1 CASSLGGQGMYEQYF TGCGCCAGCAGCTTGGGTGGACAGGGCATGTACGAGCAGTACTTC
TRBJ2-5 TRBD2 NA TRBV20-1 CSARDSELAGKETQYF TGCAGTGCTAGAGATTCGGAGCTAGCGGGCAAAGAGACCCAGTACTTC
TRBJ2-7 NA few TRBV9 CASSARGGTEQYF TGTGCCAGCAGCGCGAGGGGGGGAACCGAGCAGTACTTC
TRBJ2-1 TRBD2 NA TRBV20-1 CSATQGLAEIYNEQFF TGCAGTGCTACTCAGGGACTAGCGGAAATTTACAATGAGCAGTTCTTC
TRBJ2-3 NA NA TRBV5-1 CASSSVPAGRGADTQYF TGCGCCAGCAGCTCTGTGCCGGCGGGACGTGGGGCGGATACGCAGTATTTT
TRBJ1-2 NA NA TRBV3-1 CASSQSGRVYGYTF TGTGCCAGCAGCCAATCGGGACGGGTCTATGGCTACACCTTC
TRBJ2-3 TRBD2 few TRBV5-1 CASSPRLAGNTDTQYF TGCGCCAGCAGCCCCAGACTAGCGGGGAACACAGATACGCAGTATTTT
TRBJ2-7 TRBD1 NA TRBV20-1 CSARGQGAREQYF TGCAGTGCTCGAGGACAGGGGGCGCGGGAGCAGTACTTC
TRBJ2-1 TRBD2 NA TRBV28 CASRRGLAVYNEQFF TGTGCCAGCAGACGAGGACTAGCGGTCTACAATGAGCAGTTCTTC
TRBJ2-7 TRBD2 few TRBV11-2 CASSFGTSGSGSYEQYF TGTGCCAGCAGCTTTGGCACTAGCGGGAGTGGGTCCTACGAGCAGTACTTC
TRBJ1-5 NA NA TRBV6-5 CASSRTVDSSQPQHF TGTGCCAGCAGTCGGACCGTAGATAGCAGTCAGCCCCAGCATTTT